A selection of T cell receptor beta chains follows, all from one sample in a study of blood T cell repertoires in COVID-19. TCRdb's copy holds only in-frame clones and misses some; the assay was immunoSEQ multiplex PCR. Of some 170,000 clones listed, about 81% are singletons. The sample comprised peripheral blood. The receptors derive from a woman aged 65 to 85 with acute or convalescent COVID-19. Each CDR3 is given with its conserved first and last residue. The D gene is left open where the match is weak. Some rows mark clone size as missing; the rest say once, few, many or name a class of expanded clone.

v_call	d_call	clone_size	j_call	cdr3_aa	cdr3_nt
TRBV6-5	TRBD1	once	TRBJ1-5	CASIAWTGGSQPQHF	TGTGCCAGCATTGCTTGGACAGGGGGAAGTCAGCCCCAGCATTTT
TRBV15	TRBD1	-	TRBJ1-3	CATSRGDSSGNTIYF	TGTGCCACCAGCAGAGGGGACAGCTCTGGAAACACCATATATTTT
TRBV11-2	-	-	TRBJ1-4	CASSLDLGTDEKLFF	TGTGCCAGCAGCTTAGATCTAGGAACCGATGAAAAACTGTTTTTT
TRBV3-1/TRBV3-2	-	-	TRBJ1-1	CASSSRQNTEAFF	TGTGCCAGCAGCTCCCGACAGAACACTGAAGCTTTCTTT
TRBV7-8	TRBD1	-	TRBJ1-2	CASSLDIGSRTGPFYGYTF	TGTGCCAGCAGCTTAGATATAGGGAGTCGGACAGGTCCGTTCTATGGCTACACCTTC
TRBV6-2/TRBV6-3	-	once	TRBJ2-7	CASSPQGSTYEQYF	TGTGCCAGCAGTCCACAGGGAAGTACCTACGAGCAGTACTTC
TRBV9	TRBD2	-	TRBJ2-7	CASSVDEAGASYEQYF	TGTGCCAGCAGCGTAGATGAAGCGGGGGCCTCCTACGAGCAGTACTTC
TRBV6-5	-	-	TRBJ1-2	CASSLGLTGNYGYTF	TGTGCCAGCAGCCTTGGGCTCACGGGGAACTATGGCTACACCTTC
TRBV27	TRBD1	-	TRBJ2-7	CASSSLQLGTDQTYEQYF	TGTGCCAGCAGTTCCTTACAACTAGGGACAGATCAGACCTACGAGCAGTACTTC
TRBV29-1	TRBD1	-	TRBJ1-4	CSVEDRTGAGPEKLFF	TGCAGCGTTGAAGATAGGACAGGGGCCGGGCCCGAAAAACTGTTTTTT
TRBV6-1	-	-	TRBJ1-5	CASSEWRYQPQHF	TGTGCCAGCAGTGAATGGAGGTATCAGCCCCAGCATTTT
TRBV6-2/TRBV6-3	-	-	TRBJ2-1	CASSPTYPPNEQFF	TGTGCCAGCAGTCCCACCTACCCTCCCAATGAGCAGTTCTTC
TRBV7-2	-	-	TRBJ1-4	CASSLGAGELFF	TGTGCCAGCAGCTTAGGGGCGGGGGAACTGTTTTTT
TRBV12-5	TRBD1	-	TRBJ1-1	CASGLSWTGETEAFF	TGTGCTAGTGGTTTGTCCTGGACAGGGGAGACTGAAGCTTTCTTT
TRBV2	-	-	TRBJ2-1	CASSTPYSALNNEQFF	TGTGCCAGCAGTACTCCTTACTCCGCCCTTAACAATGAGCAGTTCTTC
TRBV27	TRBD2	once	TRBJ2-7	CARKATERGAEQYF	TGTGCCAGAAAGGCGACTGAGCGGGGTGCCGAGCAGTACTTC
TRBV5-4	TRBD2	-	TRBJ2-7	CASSLGAGAYTPHEQYF	TGTGCCAGCAGCTTGGGAGCGGGGGCGTATACCCCGCACGAGCAGTACTTC
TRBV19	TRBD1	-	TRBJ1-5	CASSRDRDQPQHF	TGTGCCAGTAGCCGGGACAGGGATCAGCCCCAGCATTTT
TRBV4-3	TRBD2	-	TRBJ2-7	CASSLGTSGYEQYF	TGCGCCAGCAGCCTCGGGACTAGCGGCTACGAGCAGTACTTC
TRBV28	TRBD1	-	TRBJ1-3	CASSYQGAPGNTIYF	TGTGCCAGCAGTTACCAGGGGGCGCCCGGAAACACCATATATTTT
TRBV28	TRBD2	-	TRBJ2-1	CASSSLAASSYNEQFF	TGTGCCAGCAGTTCGCTAGCGGCCAGCTCCTACAATGAGCAGTTCTTC
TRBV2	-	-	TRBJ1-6	CASIRAGYNSPLHF	TGTGCCAGCATAAGGGCGGGTTATAATTCACCCCTCCACTTT
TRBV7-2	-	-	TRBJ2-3	CASSDSTSFYGTDTQYF	TGTGCCAGCAGCGACTCGACTAGTTTTTATGGCACAGATACGCAGTATTTT
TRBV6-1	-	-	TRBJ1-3	CASSEQGTGSGNTIYF	TGTGCCAGCAGTGAACAGGGGACGGGCTCTGGAAACACCATATATTTT
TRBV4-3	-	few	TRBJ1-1	CASSQEPGVEAFF	TGCGCCAGCAGCCAAGAACCAGGGGTTGAAGCTTTCTTT